This record covers a single TCR beta chain. What antigen it recognizes has not been identified. Qualities for individual bases were not recorded, and no much larger clone is one base off. For this chain, trimming is 7 bases at the V end and 7 bases at the J end, and the number of junction bases without a gene match is 8. From cysteine to phenylalanine, the CDR3 is 14 amino acids long. The DNA shown is the 42-base CDR3, in frame from base 1. CDR1 and CDR2 are drawn from the germline V gene (reference sequence): LNHDA, SQIVND. The collaborating institutions used their own protocols to collect whole blood in K2EDTA tubes. For TCRbeta analysis, collaborator samples were shipped as frozen whole blood, as isolated PBMCs, or as DNA extracted from either sample type. This sample was included in a study of blood T cell repertoires in COVID-19 (TCRdb year 2020). Background on the whole study: Samples from collaborators originated in the United States, Italy and Spain and spanned both the acute and convalescent phases of COVID-19. The material from the prospective study consisted of cDNA or gDNA derived from T cells, B-cell-depleted T cells, or PBMCs. Subjects who had been exposed to COVID-19, were actively infected with it, or had recovered from it provided the deeply sampled blood TCRbeta repertoires that made up the dataset. The repertoires were released in a freely available public database meant as a resource for research on the immune response to SARS-CoV-2. Samples were obtained from the ongoing ImmuneRACE study (first 160 participants) and from 1,254 subjects provided by 6 global collaborators. A de-identified subject ID, COVID-19 status, age in years and sex were almost always included in the sample metadata. Where available, HLA class I and class II types were taken from metadata supplied by the sample provider and were not determined by assay-based typing.

TCRbeta CDR3 regions were amplified from genomic DNA by means of the immunoSEQ Assay, a bias-controlled multiplex PCR. Turning to the authors' computational methods: The number of nucleated cells in each sample was estimated from the amplification of reference gene primers within the assay. Sequence reads were collapsed and filtered to measure the absolute abundance of every unique TCRbeta CDR3 rearrangement. Productive Simpson clonality was computed per sample as the square root of Simpson's diversity index over productive rearrangements. TCRdb obtained this table from immuneACCESS and retained in-frame rearrangements with V and J assigned. These tables miss some clones; where compared with another copy, unresolved V genes account for less than half of the shortfall, and the remainder is unexplained. V, J and clone size derive from that table, while D and trimming were established from the DNA sequence. This sample gives over 150,000 clones in total; more than 65% of them show up just once. The ten largest clones capture about 10% of the sample.

Here is what the overall study found, with its caveats: The amount of clinical and demographic metadata varied by source and participant and was provided uncurated.

The rearranged segments are TRBV19 and TRBJ2-7, and TRBD1 matches 12 of the central bases. The sequence was obtained from a woman older than 75 with active or convalescent COVID-19. Sequenced sample: peripheral blood. CDR3 loop: CASMPGQGADEQYF. Read as DNA, the sequence is TGTGCCAGTATGCCGGGACAGGGGGCGGATGAGCAGTACTTC.